The text below deals with one TCR beta chain. Its antigen remains unidentified. The data were taken from a study of T cell responses to AZD1222 COVID-19 vaccine. Overall study findings and caveats: Two doses of AZD1222 preceded a rise in Spike-specific TCR breadth and depth.

Libraries were prepared by immunoSEQ multiplex PCR; TCRdb keeps only in-frame clonotypes and omits some of them. There are approximately 80,000 clones in the sample; roughly 88% occur only once, and around 3.6% lies in the top ten. The CDR3 consists of 17 residues. V dropped 0 bases and J dropped 5; count of bases not matched to a gene: 8. CDR1 is LGHDT and CDR2 is YNNKEL in the germline V gene (reference sequence). Sequencing was performed on peripheral blood, taken 28 days after the second AZD1222 dose. The sequence derives from an adult who received the AZD1222 COVID-19 vaccine. The chain combines TRBV3-1 (or the pseudogene TRBV3-2) with TRBJ2-2, with TRBD1 matching 8 bases. CDR3 amino acids: CASSQEPQGARTGELFF. As DNA, the CDR3 is TGTGCCAGCAGCCAAGAGCCCCAGGGGGCGAGGACCGGGGAGCTGTTTTTT.